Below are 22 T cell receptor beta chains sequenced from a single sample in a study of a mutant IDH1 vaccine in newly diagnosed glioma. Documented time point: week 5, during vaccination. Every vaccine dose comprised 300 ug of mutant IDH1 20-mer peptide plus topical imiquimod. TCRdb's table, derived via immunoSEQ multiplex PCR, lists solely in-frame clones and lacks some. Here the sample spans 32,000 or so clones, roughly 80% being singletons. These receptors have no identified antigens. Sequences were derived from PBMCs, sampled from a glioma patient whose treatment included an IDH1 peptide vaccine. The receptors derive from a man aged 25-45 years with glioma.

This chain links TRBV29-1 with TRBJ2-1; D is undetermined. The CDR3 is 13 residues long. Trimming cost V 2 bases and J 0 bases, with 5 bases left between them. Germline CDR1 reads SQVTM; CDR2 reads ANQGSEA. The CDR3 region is CSVERDSYNEQFF. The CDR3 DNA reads TGCAGCGTTGAAAGGGACTCCTACAATGAGCAGTTCTTC.

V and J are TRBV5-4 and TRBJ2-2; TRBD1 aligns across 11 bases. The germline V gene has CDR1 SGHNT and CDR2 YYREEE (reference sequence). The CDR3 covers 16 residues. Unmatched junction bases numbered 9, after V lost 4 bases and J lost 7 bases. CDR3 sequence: CASSQDRGHSNGELFF. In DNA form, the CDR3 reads TGTGCCAGCAGCCAGGACAGGGGGCACAGCAACGGGGAGCTGTTTTTT.

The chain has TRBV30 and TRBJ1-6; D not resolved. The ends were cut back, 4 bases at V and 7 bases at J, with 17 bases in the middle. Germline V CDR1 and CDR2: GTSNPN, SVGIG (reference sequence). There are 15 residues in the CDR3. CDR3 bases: TGTGCCTGGATGGGTCCACGGCCTGGGAATTCACCCCTCCACTTT. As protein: CAWMGPRPGNSPLHF.

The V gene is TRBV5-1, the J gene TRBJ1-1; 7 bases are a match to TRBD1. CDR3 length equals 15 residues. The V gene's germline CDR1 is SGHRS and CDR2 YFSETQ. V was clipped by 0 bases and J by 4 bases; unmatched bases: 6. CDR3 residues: CASSLAGGGRTEAFF. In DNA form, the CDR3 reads TGCGCCAGCAGCTTGGCAGGGGGAGGACGCACTGAAGCTTTCTTT.

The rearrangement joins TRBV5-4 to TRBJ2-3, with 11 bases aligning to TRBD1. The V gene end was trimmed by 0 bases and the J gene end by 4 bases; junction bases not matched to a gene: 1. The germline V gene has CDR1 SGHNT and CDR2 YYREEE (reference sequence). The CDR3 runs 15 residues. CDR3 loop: CASSLGTGGADTQYF. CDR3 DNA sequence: TGTGCCAGCAGCTTGGGGACAGGGGGCGCAGATACGCAGTATTTT.

CDR3 nucleotide sequence: TGTGCCAGCAGCCCACGCCTCCCCGAAGTGGTCTATGGCTACACCTTC. Translating it yields CASSPRLPEVVYGYTF. V and J are TRBV7-2 and TRBJ1-2; D remains unclear. The germline gives CDR1 SGHTA, CDR2 FQGNSA. Trimming cost V 5 bases and J 4 bases, with 20 bases left between them. The CDR3 runs to 16 residues.

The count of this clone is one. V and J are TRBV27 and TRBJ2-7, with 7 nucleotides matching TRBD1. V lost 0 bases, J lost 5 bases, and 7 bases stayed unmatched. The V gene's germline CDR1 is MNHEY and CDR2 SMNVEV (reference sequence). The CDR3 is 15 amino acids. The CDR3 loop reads CASSLSQGVVNEQYF. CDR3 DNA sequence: TGTGCCAGCAGTTTATCGCAGGGGGTTGTGAACGAGCAGTACTTC.

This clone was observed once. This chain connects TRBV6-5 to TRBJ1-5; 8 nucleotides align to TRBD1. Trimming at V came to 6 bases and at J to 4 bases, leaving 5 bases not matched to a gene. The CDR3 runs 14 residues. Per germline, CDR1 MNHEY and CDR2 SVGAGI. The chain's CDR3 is CASRDRQGNQPQHF. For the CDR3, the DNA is TGTGCCAGCAGGGACCGACAGGGGAATCAGCCCCAGCATTTT.

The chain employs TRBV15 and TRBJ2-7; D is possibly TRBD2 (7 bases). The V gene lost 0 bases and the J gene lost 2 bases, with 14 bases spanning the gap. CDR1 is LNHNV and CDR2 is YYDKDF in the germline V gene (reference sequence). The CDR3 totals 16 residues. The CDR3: CATSRDSGGDTYEQYF. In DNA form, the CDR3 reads TGTGCCACCAGCAGAGATTCGGGGGGCGACACCTACGAGCAGTACTTC.

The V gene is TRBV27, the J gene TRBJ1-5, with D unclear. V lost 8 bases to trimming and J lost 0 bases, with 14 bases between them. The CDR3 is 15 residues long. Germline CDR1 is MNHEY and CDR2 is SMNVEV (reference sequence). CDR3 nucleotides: TGTGCCAGCTCCTTAGGCGTGGATAGCAATCAGCCCCAGCATTTT. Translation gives CASSLGVDSNQPQHF.

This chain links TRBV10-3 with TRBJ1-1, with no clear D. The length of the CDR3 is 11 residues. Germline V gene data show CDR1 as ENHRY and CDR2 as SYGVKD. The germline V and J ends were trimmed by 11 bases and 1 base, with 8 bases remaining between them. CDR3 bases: TGTGCCGCGACGGGGAACACTGAAGCTTTCTTT. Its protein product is CAATGNTEAFF.

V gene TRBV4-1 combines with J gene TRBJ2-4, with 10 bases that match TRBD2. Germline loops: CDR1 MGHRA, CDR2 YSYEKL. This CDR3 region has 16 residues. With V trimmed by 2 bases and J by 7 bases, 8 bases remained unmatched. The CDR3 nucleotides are TGCGCCAGCAGCCAACCGACTAGCGGGTTCTGGAACATTCAGTACTTC. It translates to CASSQPTSGFWNIQYF.

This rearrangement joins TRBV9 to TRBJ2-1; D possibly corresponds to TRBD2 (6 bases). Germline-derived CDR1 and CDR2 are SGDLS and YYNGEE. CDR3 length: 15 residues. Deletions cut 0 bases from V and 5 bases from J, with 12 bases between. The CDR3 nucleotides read TGTGCCAGCAGCGTAGAGGGTTGGGGGGACAATGAGCAGTTCTTC. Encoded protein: CASSVEGWGDNEQFF.

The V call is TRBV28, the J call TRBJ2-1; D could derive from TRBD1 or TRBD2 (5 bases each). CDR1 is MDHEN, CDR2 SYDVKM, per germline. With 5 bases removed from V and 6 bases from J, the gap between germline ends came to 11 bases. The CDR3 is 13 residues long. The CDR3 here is CASSRDALNEQFF. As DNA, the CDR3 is TGTGCCAGCAGTAGGGACGCCCTCAATGAGCAGTTCTTC. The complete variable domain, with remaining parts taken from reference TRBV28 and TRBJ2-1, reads DVKVTQSSRYLVKRTGEKVFLECVQDMDHENMFWYRQDPGLGLRLIYFSYDVKMKEKGDIPEGYSVSREKKERFSLILESASTNQTSMYLCASSRDALNEQFFGPGTRLTVL.

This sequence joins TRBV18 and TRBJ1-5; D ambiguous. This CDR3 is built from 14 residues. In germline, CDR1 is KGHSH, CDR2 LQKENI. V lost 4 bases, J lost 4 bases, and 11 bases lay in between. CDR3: CASSLGEGNQPQHF. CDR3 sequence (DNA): TGTGCCAGCTCACTTGGAGAGGGAAATCAGCCCCAGCATTTT. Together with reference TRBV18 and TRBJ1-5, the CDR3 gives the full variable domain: NAGVMQNPRHLVRRRGQEARLRCSPMKGHSHVYWYRQLPEEGLKFMVYLQKENIIDESGMPKERFSAEFPKEGPSILRIQQVVRGDSAAYFCASSLGEGNQPQHFGDGTRLSIL.

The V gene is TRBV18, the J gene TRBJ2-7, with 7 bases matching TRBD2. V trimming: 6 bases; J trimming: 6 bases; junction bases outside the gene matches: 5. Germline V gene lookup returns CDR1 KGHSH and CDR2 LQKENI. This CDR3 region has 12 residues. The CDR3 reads CASSGGTLEQYF. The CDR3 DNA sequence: TGTGCCAGCTCCGGGGGGACTCTCGAGCAGTACTTC.

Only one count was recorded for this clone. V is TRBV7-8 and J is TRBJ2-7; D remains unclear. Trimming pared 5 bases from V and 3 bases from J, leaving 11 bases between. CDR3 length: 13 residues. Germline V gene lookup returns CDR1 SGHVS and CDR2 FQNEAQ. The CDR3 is CASSGVARYEQYF. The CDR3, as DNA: TGTGCCAGCAGCGGCGTCGCTCGCTACGAGCAGTACTTC.

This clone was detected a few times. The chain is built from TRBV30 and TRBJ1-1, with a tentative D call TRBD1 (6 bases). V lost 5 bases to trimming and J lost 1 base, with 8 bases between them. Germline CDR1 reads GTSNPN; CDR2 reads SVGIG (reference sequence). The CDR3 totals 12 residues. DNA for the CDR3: TGTGCCTGGTGGACAGAGAACACTGAAGCTTTCTTT. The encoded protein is CAWWTENTEAFF. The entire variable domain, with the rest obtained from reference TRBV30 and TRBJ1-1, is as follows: SQTIHQWPATLVQPVGSPLSLECTVEGTSNPNLYWYRQAAGRGLQLLFYSVGIGQISSEVPQNLSASRPQDRQFILSSKKLLLSDSGFYLCAWWTENTEAFFGQGTRLTVV.

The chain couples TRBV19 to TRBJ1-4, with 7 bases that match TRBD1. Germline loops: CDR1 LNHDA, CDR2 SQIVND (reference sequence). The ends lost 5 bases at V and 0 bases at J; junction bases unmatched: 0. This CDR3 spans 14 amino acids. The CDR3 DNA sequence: TGTGCCAGTAGTCAGGGGGCAACTAATGAAAAACTGTTTTTT. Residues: CASSQGATNEKLFF.

The CDR3 loop reads CAWSGPREGKLFF. In nucleotides, the CDR3 is TGTGCCTGGAGTGGTCCGAGGGAAGGAAAACTGTTTTTT. This chain connects TRBV30 to TRBJ1-4; no reliable D call. This CDR3 has 13 residues. V was pared by 1 base and J by 10 bases, with 13 bases between. Germline lookup yields CDR1 GTSNPN and CDR2 SVGIG (reference sequence).

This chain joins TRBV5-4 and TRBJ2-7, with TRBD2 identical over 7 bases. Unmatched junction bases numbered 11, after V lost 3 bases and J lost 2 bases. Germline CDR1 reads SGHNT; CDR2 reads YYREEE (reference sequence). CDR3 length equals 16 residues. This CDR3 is CASSSHGTTGPYEQYF. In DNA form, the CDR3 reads TGTGCCAGCAGCTCCCACGGGACTACGGGCCCCTACGAGCAGTACTTC.

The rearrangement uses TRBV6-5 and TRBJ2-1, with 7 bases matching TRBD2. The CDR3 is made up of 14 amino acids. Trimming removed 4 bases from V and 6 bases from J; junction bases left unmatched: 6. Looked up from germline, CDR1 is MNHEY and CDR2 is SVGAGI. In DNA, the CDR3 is TGTGCCAGCAGTTTCGACGGGAGGAGCAATGAGCAGTTCTTC. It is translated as CASSFDGRSNEQFF.